The clone carrying this TCR beta chain was counted ten times or more. The CDR3 contains 15 residues. V lost 4 bases to trimming and J lost 3 bases, with 14 bases between them. Germline V gene data show CDR1 as SGHRS and CDR2 as YFSETQ. The record originates from a study of T-cell memory formation after mild COVID-19. TCRdb independently ran MiXCR on the 5' RACE reads; one entry per CDR3 protein. The sample yields fewer than 50,000 distinct CDR3 sequences, about 6.3% seen once. This sequence joins TRBV5-1 and TRBJ1-5; TRBD1 might be the D (6 bases). The sequencing sample was made of PBMCs or a T cell subset sorted from them (not recorded which). This TCR was recovered from an adult who had mild COVID-19 (a few samples of this study predate the infection). Cell type and time point are not known. The CDR3 DNA reads as TGCGCCAGCAGCATCGGGACAAACGTCAATCAGCCCCAGCATTTT. Protein sequence: CASSIGTNVNQPQHF.